Listed below are T cell receptor beta chains from one sample, sequenced in a study of T cells after yellow fever vaccination. MiXCR, run by TCRdb on the 5' RACE reads, gives a single entry per CDR3 protein. Among 45,000 to 75,000 distinct CDR3 sequences listed, about 5.6% were seen once. Material: PBMCs, either bulk or a sorted T-cell subset (CD4+, CD8+, memory, or dextramer-sorted; not recorded which), obtained on the day of the yellow fever booster vaccination. These TCRs come from a young man who received the YFV17D yellow fever vaccine. CDR3s include the opening cysteine and the closing phenylalanine or tryptophan. Fields, in order: V gene, J gene, clone size, CDR3 length, D gene, CDR3 DNA, CDR3 protein. A D gene is named only where the DNA matches it firmly. The listing skips clone size in some rows; elsewhere it reads once, few, many or a size class.

V gene: TRBV10-1
J gene: TRBJ2-3
clone size: many
CDR3 length: 13
D gene: NA
CDR3 DNA: TGCGCCAGCAGTGAGGGGGACACAGATACGCAGTATTTT
CDR3 protein: CASSEGDTDTQYF

V gene: TRBV12-3/TRBV12-4
J gene: TRBJ2-1
clone size: few
CDR3 length: 14
D gene: NA
CDR3 DNA: TGTGCCAGCAGTTTGGGGGAATCCTACAATGAGCAGTTCTTC
CDR3 protein: CASSLGESYNEQFF

V gene: TRBV10-3
J gene: TRBJ2-2
clone size: many
CDR3 length: 16
D gene: TRBD1
CDR3 DNA: TGTGCCATCGGGGCTCCGGGACAGGACAACACCGGGGAGCTGTTTTTT
CDR3 protein: CAIGAPGQDNTGELFF

V gene: TRBV12-3/TRBV12-4
J gene: TRBJ2-7
clone size: many
CDR3 length: 14
D gene: NA
CDR3 DNA: TGTGCCAGCAGTTTAGGGGACCACTCCTACGAGCAGTACTTC
CDR3 protein: CASSLGDHSYEQYF

V gene: TRBV15
J gene: TRBJ1-2
clone size: NA
CDR3 length: 14
D gene: NA
CDR3 DNA: TGTGCCACCAGCAGAGTATCGAAGAACTATGGCTACACCTTC
CDR3 protein: CATSRVSKNYGYTF

V gene: TRBV18
J gene: TRBJ1-1
clone size: NA
CDR3 length: 13
D gene: NA
CDR3 DNA: TGTGCCAGCTCAGCCGGACAGACCGTTGAAGGTTTCTTT
CDR3 protein: CASSAGQTVEGFF

V gene: TRBV27
J gene: TRBJ1-2
clone size: few
CDR3 length: 13
D gene: TRBD1
CDR3 DNA: TGTGCCACCGCCGGGACAGGGATTCTTGAAGAAACCTTC
CDR3 protein: CATAGTGILEETF

V gene: TRBV2
J gene: TRBJ1-2
clone size: few
CDR3 length: 14
D gene: NA
CDR3 DNA: TGTGCCAGCACCGAGTTGGGGGCCCGCTATGGCTACACCTTC
CDR3 protein: CASTELGARYGYTF

V gene: TRBV5-1
J gene: TRBJ2-5
clone size: many
CDR3 length: 14
D gene: NA
CDR3 DNA: TGCGCCAGCAGCTTGGTACAGGATAAAGAGACCCAGTACTTC
CDR3 protein: CASSLVQDKETQYF

V gene: TRBV10-3
J gene: TRBJ1-2
clone size: many
CDR3 length: 15
D gene: NA
CDR3 DNA: TGTGCCATCAGTGAAACCCGGGACGCCAACTATGGCTACACCTTC
CDR3 protein: CAISETRDANYGYTF